Given below is one TCR beta chain in context. Its matching antigen is unknown. This sample is drawn from a study of T cell repertoires in cytomegalovirus infection. Background on the study: Recently identified HLA-C-restricted CMV epitopes were among the peptides used. Indications of both CMV infection and matching HLA type were provided by public TCR beta signatures.

TCRdb processed the reads anew with MiXCR; each CDR3 protein has one entry. Here the sample spans hundreds of thousands of distinct CDR3 sequences, around 32% being singletons. Whole-study findings and limits: Identification of carriers of CMV plus the relevant HLA was performed using cumulative public TCR beta family frequency. There were HLA-C-restricted CMV-specific TCR beta clonotypes dominating the ex vivo response.

This CDR3 contains 16 residues. Germline CDR1 reads MNHNY; CDR2 reads SVGAGI (reference sequence). Trimming removed 0 bases from V and 1 base from J; junction bases left unmatched: 2. This TCR was sampled from a human donor in good health (CMV status not recorded). Some clones in this sample may be carry-over from other donors' samples. The chain uses TRBV6-6 and TRBJ1-5; TRBD1 aligns across 8 bases. The material was cultured CD8+ T cells from PBMCs, obtained from culture after CMV antigen stimulation. This CDR3 is CASSYSNRGSNQPQHF. The DNA for the CDR3 is TGTGCCAGCAGTTACTCCAACAGGGGGAGCAATCAGCCCCAGCATTTT.